One sample yielded the 28 T cell receptor beta chains listed below, sequenced in a study of cytomegalovirus exposure and HLA in healthy donors. Researchers ran the PCR with 60 Vbeta and 13 Jbeta primers. Repertoires were generated with immunoSEQ multiplex PCR, while TCRdb's copy carries only in-frame clones and drops some. The top ten hold roughly 3.1% of the sample, which has approximately 150,000 clones, under 70% seen once. The sequencing input was PBMCs. The receptors here all came from a woman in her 30s in good health and CMV-seropositive.

The chain joins TRBV7-2 to TRBJ1-1; D perhaps matches TRBD1 (6 bases). CDR1 and CDR2 from the germline V gene are SGHTA and FQGNSA. The CDR3 loop spans 15 amino acids. Trimming left V 5 bases short and J 4 bases short, with 17 bases between. The CDR3 DNA reads TGTGCCAGCAGCCCGCCGGGGGGCAGGACCACTGAAGCTTTCTTT. It yields the protein CASSPPGGRTTEAFF.

This clone came up once. The genes are TRBV5-6 and TRBJ1-2; D is ambiguous. With 0 bases removed from V and 4 bases from J, the gap between germline ends came to 7 bases. The CDR3 loop spans 13 amino acids. Germline CDR1 SGHDT, CDR2 YYEEEE. Here the CDR3 DNA reads TGTGCCAGCAGCTTGGGGCAGATCTATGGCTACACCTTC. The encoded protein is CASSLGQIYGYTF.

V usage is TRBV2 and J usage is TRBJ2-5; TRBD1 agrees at 7 bases. The CDR3 runs to 15 residues. Germline CDR1 SNHLY, CDR2 FYNNEI. After removal of 6 bases from V and 2 bases from J, the junction contained 9 bases not matched to a gene. CDR3 in amino acids: CASRVGQAPQETQYF. The DNA for the CDR3 is TGTGCCAGCAGAGTAGGACAGGCGCCACAAGAGACCCAGTACTTC.

The chain links TRBV7-9 to TRBJ1-3, with no clear D. The V end lost 8 bases, the J end lost 0 bases, and 11 bases lay between the germline ends. CDR1 and CDR2 from the germline V gene are SEHNR and FQNEAQ (reference sequence). The CDR3 length is 14 residues. This CDR3 is CASAEYTSGNTIYF. CDR3 nucleotide sequence: TGTGCCAGCGCCGAATACACCTCTGGAAACACCATATATTTT. The complete variable domain, with remaining parts taken from reference TRBV7-9 and TRBJ1-3, reads DTGVSQNPRHKITKRGQNVTFRCDPISEHNRLYWYRQTLGQGPEFLTYFQNEAQLEKSRLLSDRFSAERPKGSFSTLEIQRTEQGDSAMYLCASAEYTSGNTIYFGEGSWLTVV.

The chain combines TRBV6-4 with TRBJ2-1; TRBD2 agrees at 9 bases. V was clipped by 4 bases and J by 7 bases; unmatched bases: 8. The CDR3 covers 15 residues. The germline gives CDR1 MRHNA, CDR2 SNTAGT. This CDR3 reads CASSGGLAGSNEQFF. CDR3 bases: TGTGCCAGCAGTGGGGGGCTAGCGGGATCGAATGAGCAGTTCTTC.

This chain uses TRBV7-9 with TRBJ1-3; 9 nucleotides match TRBD1. Germline CDR1 is SEHNR and CDR2 is FQNEAQ (reference sequence). The CDR3 consists of 18 residues. V shed 4 bases and J 6 bases; nucleotides not matched to a gene: 16. Here the CDR3 DNA reads TGTGCCAGCAGCTGGTACATGGCGGGACAGGGAAGAGAAAACACCATATATTTT. Encoded protein: CASSWYMAGQGRENTIYF.

This chain connects TRBV6-5 to TRBJ2-5; possible D gene TRBD2, 6 bases. The last part of the DNA fits TRBJ2-7 better; the J call may be wrong. This CDR3 is 14 amino acids long. From germline, CDR1 is MNHEY and CDR2 SVGAGI. This CDR3 reads CASSPRRVVYEQYF. DNA of the CDR3: TGTGCCAGCAGCCCTAGGAGGGTCGTCTACGAGCAGTACTTC.

The genes are TRBV10-1 and TRBJ1-1, with TRBD1 identical over 8 bases. The CDR3 is 15 residues long. CDR1 is WNHNN and CDR2 is SYGVQD in the germline V gene (reference sequence). V lost 2 bases and J lost 1; bases outside the gene matches: 3. The CDR3 DNA is TGCGCCAGCAGTGAGGTGACAGGGGAGAACACTGAAGCTTTCTTT. It is translated as CASSEVTGENTEAFF.

The chain carries TRBV29-1 and TRBJ2-7; D gene unclear. Trimming took 1 base from V and 1 from J, leaving 5 bases between them. The CDR3 runs to 12 residues. Germline V CDR1 and CDR2: SQVTM, ANQGSEA. The CDR3 spells CSVEGPSYEQYF. For the CDR3, the DNA is TGCAGCGTTGAAGGGCCATCCTACGAGCAGTACTTC.

This clone has more than one count but fewer than ten. The V and J genes are TRBV30 and TRBJ1-1; D might be TRBD1 (5 bases). The CDR3 loop spans 14 amino acids. Germline CDR1 is GTSNPN and CDR2 is SVGIG (reference sequence). In DNA form, the CDR3 reads TGTGCTTGGGGAGGGGCAGATCGGAACACTGAAGCTTTCTTT. It translates to CAWGGADRNTEAFF.

The gene calls are TRBV6-1 and TRBJ1-1; TRBD1 might be the D (6 bases). Trimming removed 1 base from V and 10 bases from J, with 10 bases in between. The CDR3 is 12 residues long. Germline loops: CDR1 MNHNS, CDR2 SASEGT. The CDR3 region has the DNA TGTGCCAGCAGTGAAGGAGGGGGGGGAGCTTTCTTT. Its protein product is CASSEGGGGAFF.

The chain is built from TRBV9 and TRBJ2-2, with unresolved D. The CDR3 is 14 amino acids. Germline V gives CDR1 SGDLS, CDR2 YYNGEE. V lost 2 bases to trimming and J lost 7 bases, with 12 bases between them. The DNA of the CDR3 is TGTGCCAGCAGCGTGGGTTCGGCGGTCGGGGAGCTGTTTTTT. It encodes CASSVGSAVGELFF.

This clone qualifies as medium-sized. V is TRBV5-4 and J is TRBJ1-1; perhaps TRBD1 as D (5 bases). CDR3 length: 14 residues. V shed 0 bases and J shed 2 bases, with 8 bases lying between them. CDR1 and CDR2 (germline): SGHNT, YYREEE (reference sequence). The CDR3 bases are TGTGCCAGCAGCTTGGGGCGGACAAACACTGAAGCTTTCTTT. This translates into CASSLGRTNTEAFF.

The chain uses TRBV6-1 and TRBJ1-3; 9 positions match TRBD1. This CDR3 has 14 residues. With V trimmed by 6 bases and J by 7 bases, 7 bases remained unmatched. Per the germline V gene, CDR1 is MNHNS and CDR2 is SASEGT. The CDR3, as DNA: TGTGCCAGCAGCCGGGACAGGGTGTACAACACCATATATTTT. Protein sequence: CASSRDRVYNTIYF.

This clone was found once. The gene calls are TRBV10-2 and TRBJ2-3, with 8 bases fitting TRBD1. Germline trimming cut 6 bases from V and 3 bases from J; bases unmatched to any gene: 5. The CDR3 contains 14 residues. The germline gives CDR1 WSHSY, CDR2 SAAADI. CDR3 sequence (DNA): TGCGCCAGCAGGACAGGGGCAGGAACAGATACGCAGTATTTT. As protein: CASRTGAGTDTQYF.

A few counts support this clone. The genes are TRBV2 and TRBJ2-5; D is unclear. CDR3 length: 13 amino acids. Germline V CDR1 and CDR2: SNHLY, FYNNEI. The V end lost 10 bases, the J end lost 3 bases, and 15 bases lay between the germline ends. The chain's CDR3 is CAILPVFEETQYF. CDR3 DNA: TGTGCCATCTTGCCAGTTTTCGAAGAGACCCAGTACTTC.

The rearrangement links TRBV29-1 to TRBJ2-3; 11 bases align to TRBD1. The CDR3 covers 14 residues. Germline V CDR1 and CDR2: SQVTM, ANQGSEA. Losses at the gene ends were 7 bases for V and 2 bases for J; bases not matched to a gene: 5. Here the CDR3 DNA reads TGCAGCGGGGACAGGGGGGACTTCACAGATACGCAGTATTTT. Amino acid sequence: CSGDRGDFTDTQYF.

This rearrangement joins TRBV27 to TRBJ2-5; a possible D gene is TRBD1 (6 bases). Trimming took 8 bases from V and 5 from J, leaving 18 bases between them. The CDR3 is made up of 14 amino acids. Looked up from germline, CDR1 is MNHEY and CDR2 is SMNVEV (reference sequence). The CDR3 nucleotides are TGTGCCAGCCGCCCGATCGGCAGGGGTGAGACCCAGTACTTC. Residues: CASRPIGRGETQYF.

The chain carries TRBV7-3 and TRBJ2-3, with D possibly TRBD1 on 6 matching bases. V was pared by 6 bases and J by 5 bases, with 12 bases between. The CDR3 consists of 13 residues. Per germline, CDR1 SGHTA and CDR2 FQGTGA. CDR3 coding DNA: TGTGCCAGCAGACCGACAGGACAAGATACGCAGTATTTT. It is translated as CASRPTGQDTQYF.

V is TRBV4-1 and J is TRBJ1-2; TRBD1 agrees at 8 bases. The trim removed 2 bases at V and 4 bases at J, leaving 6 bases unmatched. CDR3 size: 15 residues. CDR1 MGHRA and CDR2 YSYEKL come from the germline V gene. CDR3 coding DNA: TGCGCCAGCAGCCAAAAACAGGGGGGAGTCTATGGCTACACCTTC. Translating gives CASSQKQGGVYGYTF.

This chain connects TRBV7-9 to TRBJ2-2, with D perhaps TRBD1 (6 bases). The length of the CDR3 is 14 residues. The V end lost 4 bases, the J end lost 6 bases, and 12 bases lay between the germline ends. Germline assignment: CDR1 SEHNR and CDR2 FQNEAQ (reference sequence). CDR3 DNA sequence: TGTGCCAGCAGCTACGGGGCAGGGGCCGGGGAGCTGTTTTTT. Amino acid sequence: CASSYGAGAGELFF.

The chain couples TRBV27 to TRBJ2-7; TRBD1 aligns across 11 bases. V trimming: 7 bases; J trimming: 4 bases; junction bases outside the gene matches: 9. The germline CDR1 and CDR2 sequences are MNHEY and SMNVEV (reference sequence). This CDR3 spans 15 amino acids. CDR3 bases: TGTGCCAGCAACCATACGGGACAGGGGGTTTACGAGCAGTACTTC. The encoded protein is CASNHTGQGVYEQYF.

The chain has TRBV7-7 and TRBJ2-1; a possible D gene is TRBD2 (5 bases). Germline V gives CDR1 SSHAT, CDR2 FNYEAQ (reference sequence). This CDR3 contains 14 residues. V lost 5 bases and J lost 8, with 16 bases in between. CDR3 region: CASSIDLPGDEQFF. As DNA, the CDR3 is TGTGCCAGCAGCATAGACCTACCCGGGGATGAGCAGTTCTTC.

CDR3 sequence reads: CASSQEPGGTSYGYTF. Here the CDR3 DNA reads TGCGCCAGCAGCCAAGAGCCAGGGGGCACCTCCTATGGCTACACCTTC. The gene calls are TRBV4-1 and TRBJ1-2; the match to TRBD1 covers 8 bases. After removal of 0 bases from V and 4 bases from J, the junction contained 7 bases not matched to a gene. Germline CDR1 and CDR2: MGHRA and YSYEKL. The CDR3 sequence is 16 residues long.

This clone was observed a few times. The V gene is TRBV13, the J gene TRBJ2-3; D possibly corresponds to TRBD2 (6 bases). Germline V gives CDR1 PRHDT, CDR2 FYEKMQ (reference sequence). The CDR3 is made up of 14 amino acids. Trimming removed 5 bases at V and 5 bases at J, with 14 bases between. This chain's CDR3 is CASSTPGLKDTQYF. The DNA for the CDR3 is TGTGCCAGCAGCACACCGGGACTGAAAGATACGCAGTATTTT. The full variable domain, completed using reference TRBV13 and TRBJ2-3, is AAGVIQSPRHLIKEKRETATLKCYPIPRHDTVYWYQQGPGQDPQFLISFYEKMQSDKGSIPDRFSAQQFSDYHSELNMSSLELGDSALYFCASSTPGLKDTQYFGPGTRLTVL.

The table lists this clone with a few counts. The rearrangement links TRBV2 to TRBJ2-3; 13 bases agree with TRBD2. Germline V lookup: CDR1 SNHLY, CDR2 FYNNEI. CDR3 length: 14 amino acids. V dropped 8 bases and J dropped 3; count of bases not matched to a gene: 2. DNA for the CDR3: TGTGCCAGCGGACTAGCGGGAGTAACAGATACGCAGTATTTT. Protein product: CASGLAGVTDTQYF.

The V gene is TRBV7-8, the J gene TRBJ2-5; perhaps TRBD1 as D (5 bases). V gave up 3 bases and J gave up 6 bases, with 17 bases separating them. The CDR3 consists of 15 residues. Germline V gene lookup returns CDR1 SGHVS and CDR2 FQNEAQ. The CDR3 sequence: CASSFVRKGIKTQYF. CDR3 DNA sequence: TGTGCCAGCAGCTTTGTGCGGAAGGGGATCAAGACCCAGTACTTC.

The chain recombines TRBV7-9 with TRBJ2-6, with TRBD1 identical over 12 bases. The CDR3 runs 19 residues. The junction had 10 bases not matched to a gene; V was cut back by 7 bases and J by 0 bases. Germline V gene lookup returns CDR1 SEHNR and CDR2 FQNEAQ (reference sequence). The CDR3, as DNA: TGTGCCAGCATTTCTTCCGGGACAGGGGGCCTCTCTGGGGCCAACGTCCTGACTTTC. Translating gives CASISSGTGGLSGANVLTF.